One sample yielded the 10 T cell receptor beta chains listed below, sequenced in a study of glioma-infiltrating T cells after dendritic cell vaccination. Time point specified: after dendritic cell vaccination, including at tumor progression/relapse. The protocol was immunoSEQ multiplex PCR, while the TCRdb copy is restricted to in-frame clones and leaves out a portion. The repertoire includes approximately 85,000 clones, 85% of them detected once, and around 8% sits in the top ten. The input for sequencing was blood, taken after dendritic cell vaccination. These receptors were collected from a human donor with glioblastoma.

The rearrangement joins TRBV7-8 to TRBJ1-2, with D tentatively TRBD1 (5 bases). Deletions cut 6 bases from V and 2 bases from J, with 7 bases between. This CDR3 spans 12 amino acids. Germline assignment: CDR1 SGHVS and CDR2 FQNEAQ. CDR3 amino acids: CASRTENYGYTF. CDR3 in DNA: TGTGCCAGCAGGACAGAAAACTATGGCTACACCTTC.

The chain employs TRBV7-9 and TRBJ2-5; possibly TRBD2 for D (5 bases). V was pared by 3 bases and J by 2 bases, with 10 bases between. This CDR3 is built from 14 residues. Germline loops: CDR1 SEHNR, CDR2 FQNEAQ (reference sequence). Written as DNA, the CDR3 is TGTGCCAGCAGCTTTTCACGGGGTCAAGAGACCCAGTACTTC. Translated, it gives CASSFSRGQETQYF. Full variable domain (outside the CDR3, taken from reference TRBV7-9 and TRBJ2-5): DTGVSQNPRHKITKRGQNVTFRCDPISEHNRLYWYRQTLGQGPEFLTYFQNEAQLEKSRLLSDRFSAERPKGSFSTLEIQRTEQGDSAMYLCASSFSRGQETQYFGPGTRLLVL.

The rearrangement uses TRBV7-9 and TRBJ2-4; a weak D match, TRBD2 (5 bases). The length of the CDR3 is 12 residues. Trimming removed 0 bases at V and 15 bases at J, with 12 bases between. The germline V gene has CDR1 SEHNR and CDR2 FQNEAQ (reference sequence). Written as DNA, the CDR3 is TGTGCCAGCAGCTTAGCACGGGGTAATTTGTACTTC. It encodes CASSLARGNLYF.

The genes are TRBV28 and TRBJ1-5; 10 bases line up with TRBD1. The CDR3 is 15 residues long. The germline V gene encodes CDR1 MDHEN and CDR2 SYDVKM. The trim removed 6 bases at V and 1 base at J, leaving 3 bases unmatched. CDR3 in amino acids: CASRTGGPSNQPQHF. For the CDR3, the DNA is TGTGCCAGCAGGACAGGGGGCCCAAGCAATCAGCCCCAGCATTTT. The variable domain in full, with the rest retrieved from reference TRBV28 and TRBJ1-5, is DVKVTQSSRYLVKRTGEKVFLECVQDMDHENMFWYRQDPGLGLRLIYFSYDVKMKEKGDIPEGYSVSREKKERFSLILESASTNQTSMYLCASRTGGPSNQPQHFGDGTRLSIL.

This chain uses TRBV9 with TRBJ2-1; D is perhaps TRBD2 (6 bases). The V gene lost 0 bases and the J gene lost 3 bases, with 10 bases spanning the gap. In germline, CDR1 is SGDLS, CDR2 YYNGEE. The CDR3 length is 15 residues. The CDR3 DNA is TGTGCCAGCAGCGTAGCCTTCGGGGGCTACAATGAGCAGTTCTTC. Its protein product is CASSVAFGGYNEQFF.

For the CDR3, the DNA is TGTGCCTGGAGCACAGGCCGGGAGGCCCAGTACTTC. Translation: CAWSTGREAQYF. The rearrangement uses TRBV30 and TRBJ2-5; 7 bases map to TRBD2. The CDR3 is 12 amino acids. Unmatched junction bases numbered 7, after V lost 3 bases and J lost 9 bases. Germline assignment: CDR1 GTSNPN and CDR2 SVGIG (reference sequence).

This chain connects TRBV5-4 to TRBJ1-2; TRBD1 might be the D (6 bases). Germline assignment: CDR1 SGHNT and CDR2 YYREEE (reference sequence). V was trimmed by 1 base and J by 7 bases, leaving 17 bases between them. The CDR3 has 15 amino acids. CDR3 in amino acids: CASSLKVQGTLGYTF. CDR3 nucleotide sequence: TGTGCCAGCAGCTTGAAGGTACAGGGTACTCTTGGCTACACCTTC.

The chain has TRBV28 and TRBJ1-1; D is perhaps TRBD1 (6 bases). This CDR3 comprises 15 residues. Deletions cut 2 bases from V and 1 base from J, with 11 bases between. Germline values: CDR1 MDHEN, CDR2 SYDVKM. The CDR3 coding sequence is TGTGCCAGCAGTTTACACACAGGGCGGAACACTGAAGCTTTCTTT. It specifies CASSLHTGRNTEAFF.

V and J are TRBV7-2 and TRBJ2-1, with a weak D call TRBD2 (6 bases). The CDR3 length is 17 residues. The V end lost 3 bases, the J end lost 0 bases, and 15 bases lay between the germline ends. The germline gives CDR1 SGHTA, CDR2 FQGNSA. CDR3 nucleotides: TGTGCCAGCAGCTTGGGGCGGGGCCAAAGCTCCTACAATGAGCAGTTCTTC. Its translation is CASSLGRGQSSYNEQFF.

The chain has TRBV4-1 and TRBJ1-2, with TRBD1 matching over 8 bases. The CDR3 is 16 residues long. CDR1 is MGHRA and CDR2 is YSYEKL in the germline V gene. V was pared by 2 bases and J by 6 bases, with 11 bases of the junction left unmatched. DNA of the CDR3: TGCGCCAGCAGCCAACTGGGGACAGGCGGATTGAATGGCTACACCTTC. Translated: CASSQLGTGGLNGYTF.